The text below deals with one T cell receptor (beta chain). The V segment lost 3 bases and the J segment 1 base; nucleotides outside the gene matches: 4. The CDR3 spans 15 residues. Germline-derived CDR1 and CDR2 are MDHEN and SYDVKM. How the authors handled the data: Estimates of nucleated cell counts were drawn from the amplification of reference gene primers. Data came from immunoSEQ multiplex PCR; TCRdb stores just in-frame clones and leaves some out. From that table come the V and J calls and clone size; the DNA was used to work out D and trimming. Among fewer than 250,000 clones listed, around 76% were seen once. This sample stems from a study of blood T cell repertoires in COVID-19.

Sequenced sample: peripheral blood. This sequence joins TRBV28 and TRBJ2-7, with 9 bases aligning to TRBD1. The sequence was collected from a woman aged 60-75 years with COVID-19, enrolled during active disease. For the CDR3, the DNA is TGTGCCAGCAGTTTCGCGGGACAGGGTTCCTACGAGCAGTACGTC. It is translated as CASSFAGQGSYEQYV.